This T cell receptor (beta chain) was retrieved from a study of post-analysis software for immune sequencing data. The overall study: The disease courses spanned relapsing-remitting, secondary progressive and progressive-relapsing forms of multiple sclerosis. Study observations and caveats: Controls had lower frequencies than patients of 4 or 5 TRBV segments, which included TRBV5-6, TRBV5-1 and TRBV20-1. F measure showed strong co-clustering of same-batch samples. Normalized Chao1 diversity was significantly lower in multiple sclerosis patients than in controls.

CDR3 length equals 16 residues. Germline V gene sequence: CDR1 MDHEN, CDR2 SYDVKM. The V gene lost 3 bases and the J gene lost 1 base, with 13 bases spanning the gap. Points on this clonotype: Its specificity is unknown.

Prepared TCR beta cDNA libraries contained unique molecular identifiers. The authors obtained approximately 460,000 cDNA molecules from roughly 1 to 10 million T cells. One entry per CDR3 protein results from TCRdb running MiXCR on the PCR reads. The top ten hold approximately 7.1% of the sample, which has 350,000 to 500,000 distinct CDR3 sequences, 30% to 45% seen once. The chain combines TRBV28 with TRBJ1-5; weak D call: TRBD1 (6 bases). The source is a girl aged 2 to 9 with multiple sclerosis. The sequencing sample was made of blood. DNA for the CDR3: TGTGCCAGCAGTTTGGCGCAGGGGTGGAGCAATCAGCCCCAGCATTTT. Protein sequence: CASSLAQGWSNQPQHF.